This T cell receptor beta chain was found in a study of early T cells in non-severe SARS-CoV-2 infection. About the research overall: Bulk RNA taken from unsorted whole blood was sequenced, leaving chains unpaired. General study results and limits: Lookups in VDJdb leaned toward anti-spike CD8 responses and missed private and CD4 specificities.

CDR1 and CDR2 (germline): DFQATT, SNEGSKA (reference sequence). This CDR3 is 12 amino acids long. This clonotype was seen repeatedly, ten times or more. What it recognizes is unknown. Unique molecular identifiers were affixed to single, distinct cDNA molecules. Each CDR3 protein is one row after TCRdb ran MiXCR on the 5' RACE reads. In the table there are roughly 20,000 distinct CDR3 sequences, 3.6% of which are singletons. Sequenced sample: whole blood. The rearrangement uses TRBV20-1 and TRBJ1-1; tentative D call: TRBD1 (6 bases). The sequence was obtained from an adult who was a healthcare worker with PCR-confirmed SARS-CoV-2 infection or an uninfected control (not recorded which). CDR3 loop: CRPADRNTEAFF. The DNA for the CDR3 is TGCAGACCCGCGGACAGAAACACTGAAGCTTTCTTT.